Here is one TCR beta chain with its context. Specified treatment: preoperative locoregional IRX-2 cytokine immunotherapy. Preoperative locoregional IRX-2 cytokine immunotherapy was tested in the phase Ib source study. This sample is part of a study of preoperative IRX-2 immunotherapy in early breast cancer. Trimming removed 2 bases at V and 1 base at J, with 9 bases between. The CDR3 spans 15 residues. Germline values: CDR1 MRHNA, CDR2 SNTAGT. Generated by immunoSEQ multiplex PCR, the TCRdb table keeps only in-frame clones and is missing some. This table has tens of thousands of clones, approximately 95% appearing once.

This material consisted of tumor tissue, taken after IRX-2 immunotherapy. This sequence joins TRBV6-4 and TRBJ2-1; D remains unclear. The clonotype originates from a human donor with breast cancer. The CDR3 spells CASSDREGSYNEQFF. CDR3 in DNA: TGTGCCAGCAGTGACAGGGAAGGGTCCTACAATGAGCAGTTCTTC.